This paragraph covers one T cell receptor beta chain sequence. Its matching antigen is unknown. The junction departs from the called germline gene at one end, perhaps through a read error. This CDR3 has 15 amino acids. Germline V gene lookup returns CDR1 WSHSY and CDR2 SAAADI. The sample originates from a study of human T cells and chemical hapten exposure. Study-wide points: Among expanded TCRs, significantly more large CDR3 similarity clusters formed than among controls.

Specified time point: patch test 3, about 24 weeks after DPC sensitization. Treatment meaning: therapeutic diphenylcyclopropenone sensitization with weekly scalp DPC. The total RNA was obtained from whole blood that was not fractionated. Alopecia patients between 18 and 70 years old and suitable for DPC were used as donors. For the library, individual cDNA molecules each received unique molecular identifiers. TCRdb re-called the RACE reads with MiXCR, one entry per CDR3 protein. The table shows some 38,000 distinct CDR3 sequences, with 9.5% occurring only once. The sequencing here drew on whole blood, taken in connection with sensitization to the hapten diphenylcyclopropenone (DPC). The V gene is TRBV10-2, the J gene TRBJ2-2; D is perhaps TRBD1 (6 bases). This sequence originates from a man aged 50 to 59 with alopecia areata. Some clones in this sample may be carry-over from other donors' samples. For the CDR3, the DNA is TGCGCCTGCAGCCAACAGGGCGCGAACACCGGGGAGCTGTTTTTT. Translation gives CACSQQGANTGELFF.